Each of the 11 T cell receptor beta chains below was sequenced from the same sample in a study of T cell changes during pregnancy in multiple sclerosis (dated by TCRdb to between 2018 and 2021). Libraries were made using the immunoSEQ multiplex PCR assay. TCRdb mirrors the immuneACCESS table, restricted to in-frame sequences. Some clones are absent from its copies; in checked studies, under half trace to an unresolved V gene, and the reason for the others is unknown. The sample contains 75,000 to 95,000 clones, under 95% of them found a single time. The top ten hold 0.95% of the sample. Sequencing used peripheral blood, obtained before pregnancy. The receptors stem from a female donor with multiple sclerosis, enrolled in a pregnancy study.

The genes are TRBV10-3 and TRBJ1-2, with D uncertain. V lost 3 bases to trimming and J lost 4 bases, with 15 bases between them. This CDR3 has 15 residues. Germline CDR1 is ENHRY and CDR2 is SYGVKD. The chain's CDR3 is CAISDSGWRSYGYTF. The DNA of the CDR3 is TGTGCCATCAGTGATTCGGGGTGGAGGAGCTATGGCTACACCTTC.

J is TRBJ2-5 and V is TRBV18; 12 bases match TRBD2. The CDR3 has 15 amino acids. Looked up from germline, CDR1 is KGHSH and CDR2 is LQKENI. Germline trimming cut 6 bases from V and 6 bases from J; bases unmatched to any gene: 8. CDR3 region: CASSPSGGVEKTQYF. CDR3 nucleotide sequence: TGTGCCAGCTCCCCTAGCGGGGGGGTTGAGAAGACCCAGTACTTC.

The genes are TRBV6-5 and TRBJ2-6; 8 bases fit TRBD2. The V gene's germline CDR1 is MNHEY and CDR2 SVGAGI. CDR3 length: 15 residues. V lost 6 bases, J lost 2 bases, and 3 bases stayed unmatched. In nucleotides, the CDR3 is TGTGCCAGCAGCCCCGGGGGGGCTGGGGCCAACGTCCTGACTTTC. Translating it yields CASSPGGAGANVLTF.

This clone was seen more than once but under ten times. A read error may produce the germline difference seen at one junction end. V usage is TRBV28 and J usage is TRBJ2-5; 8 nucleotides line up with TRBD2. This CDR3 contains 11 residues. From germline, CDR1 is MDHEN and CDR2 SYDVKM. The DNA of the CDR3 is TGTGCCAGCAGTTCGGCGGGAGGCCCAGACTTC. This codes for CASSSAGGPDF.

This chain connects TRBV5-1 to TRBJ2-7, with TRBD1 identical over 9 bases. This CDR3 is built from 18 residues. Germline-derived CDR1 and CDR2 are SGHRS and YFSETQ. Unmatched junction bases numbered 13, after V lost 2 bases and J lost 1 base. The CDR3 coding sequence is TGCGCCAGCAGCTTCCGGGACAGGGAATTTTGGCAGTCCTACGAGCAGTACTTC. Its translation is CASSFRDREFWQSYEQYF.

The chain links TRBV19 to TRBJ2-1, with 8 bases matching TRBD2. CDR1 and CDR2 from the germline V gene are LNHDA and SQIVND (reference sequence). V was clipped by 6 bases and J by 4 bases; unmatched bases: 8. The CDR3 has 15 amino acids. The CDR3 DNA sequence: TGTGCCAGTAGGCCGACTAGCGAGAGGTACAATGAGCAGTTCTTC. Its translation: CASRPTSERYNEQFF.

The CDR3 is CASSYERGQDNEKLFF. The DNA for the CDR3 is TGTGCCAGCAGTTACGAACGAGGACAGGATAATGAAAAACTGTTTTTT. The chain is built from TRBV6-6 and TRBJ1-4; 7 bases agree with TRBD1. This CDR3 region has 16 residues. Germline values: CDR1 MNHNY, CDR2 SVGAGI (reference sequence). Trimming cost V 2 bases and J 4 bases; bases outside gene matches: 7.

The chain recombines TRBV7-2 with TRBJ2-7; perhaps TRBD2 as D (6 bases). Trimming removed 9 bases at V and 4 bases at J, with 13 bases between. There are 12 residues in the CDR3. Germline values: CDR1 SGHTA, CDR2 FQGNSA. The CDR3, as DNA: TGTGCCAGGGGGGGTCGGGGTTACGAGCAGTACTTC. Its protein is CARGGRGYEQYF.

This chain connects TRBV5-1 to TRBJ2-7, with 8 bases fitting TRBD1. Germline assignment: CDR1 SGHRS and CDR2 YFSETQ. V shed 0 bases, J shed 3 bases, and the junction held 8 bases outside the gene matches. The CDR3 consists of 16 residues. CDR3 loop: CASSLARGPGGYEQYF. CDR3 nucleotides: TGCGCCAGCAGCTTGGCCAGGGGGCCAGGGGGCTACGAGCAGTACTTC.

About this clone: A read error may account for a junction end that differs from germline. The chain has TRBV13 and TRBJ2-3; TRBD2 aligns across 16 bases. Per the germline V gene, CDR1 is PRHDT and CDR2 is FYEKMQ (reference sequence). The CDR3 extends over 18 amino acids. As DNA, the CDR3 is TGTGCCAGCAGCATAGGGGGACTAGCGGGAGGGAGCACAGATACGCAGTATTTT. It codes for CASSIGGLAGGSTDTQYF.

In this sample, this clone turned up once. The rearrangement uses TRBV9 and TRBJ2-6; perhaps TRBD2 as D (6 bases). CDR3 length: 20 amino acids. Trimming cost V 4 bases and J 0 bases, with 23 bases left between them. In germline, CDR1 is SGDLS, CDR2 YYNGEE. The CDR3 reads CASSPEGGGGISSGANVLTF. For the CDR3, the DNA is TGTGCCAGCAGCCCAGAAGGCGGTGGGGGGATAAGCTCTGGGGCCAACGTCCTGACTTTC.